This is a list of T cell receptor beta chains from one sample in a study of Graves' ophthalmopathy and Graves' hyperthyroidism. TCRdb re-derived calls from the multiplex PCR reads in MiXCR, one entry per CDR3 protein. The table records approximately 1.2 million distinct CDR3 sequences, about 36% of them present only once. The sample taken for sequencing was peripheral blood or thyroid tissue (not recorded which). The receptors originated from an adult man with Graves' hyperthyroidism. Each CDR3 is given with its conserved first and last residue. The D gene is left open where the match is weak. A row's size may be missing; if present it is once, few, many or a size class.

d_call	v_call	j_call	clone_size	cdr3_nt	cdr3_aa
TRBD1	TRBV7-2	TRBJ2-7	NA	TGTGCCAGCATGGGCGGACAGGACTACGAGCAGTACTTC	CASMGGQDYEQYF
TRBD2	TRBV15	TRBJ2-5	NA	TGTGCCACCAGCACTAGCGGGGGTAGTGAGACCCAGTACTTC	CATSTSGGSETQYF
NA	TRBV25-1	TRBJ1-4	many	TGTGCCAGCAGGGGGAATGAAAAACTGTTTTTT	CASRGNEKLFF
NA	TRBV7-2	TRBJ1-6	NA	TGCGCCAGCAGCCACAAGTACCTCCGGGATAATTCACCCCTCCACTTT	CASSHKYLRDNSPLHF
NA	TRBV9	TRBJ2-7	once	TGTGCCAGCAGCGCTCGGAGACCCTACGAGCAGTACTTC	CASSARRPYEQYF
NA	TRBV29-1	TRBJ2-5	many	TGCAGCGTCGACACTTTCCCGGGGAAAGAGACCCAGTACTTC	CSVDTFPGKETQYF
NA	TRBV12-3/TRBV12-4	TRBJ1-5	NA	TGTGCCAGCACCTTCTCAGAGATAGGCAATCAGCCCCAGCATTTT	CASTFSEIGNQPQHF
NA	TRBV7-9	TRBJ2-7	NA	TGTGCCAGCAGCCGGACTTCCGGGTCGCAATCCTACGAGCAGTACTTC	CASSRTSGSQSYEQYF
TRBD1	TRBV19	TRBJ2-7	many	TGTGCCAGTAGTATAAGGACAGGGGGCGACGAGCAGTACTTC	CASSIRTGGDEQYF
NA	TRBV28	TRBJ2-7	few	TGTGCCACCGTGACGGGAGTTTACGAGCAGTACTTC	CATVTGVYEQYF
NA	TRBV7-2	TRBJ1-2	many	TGTGCCAGCAGCTTTTACACAGGGTATGGCTACACCTTC	CASSFYTGYGYTF
TRBD1	TRBV10-3	TRBJ1-1	NA	TGTGCCATCAGTGCGACAGGGGAGGGCACTGAAGCTTTCTTT	CAISATGEGTEAFF
TRBD1	TRBV15	TRBJ1-2	NA	TGTGCCACCAGCGTAGACAGGGGGGACTATGGCTACACCTTC	CATSVDRGDYGYTF
TRBD1	TRBV19	TRBJ2-7	few	TGTGCCAGTAGGACCGGGACAGGGCCGAACGAGCAGTACTTC	CASRTGTGPNEQYF
NA	TRBV12-3/TRBV12-4	TRBJ2-2	NA	TGTGCCAGCGTGGCAATGGGAAGCGGGGAGCTGTTTTTT	CASVAMGSGELFF
TRBD1	TRBV6-5	TRBJ2-2	NA	TGTGCCAGCAGGACACAGGGGGCGACCACCGGGGAGCTGTTTTTT	CASRTQGATTGELFF
NA	TRBV5-1	TRBJ1-6	many	TGCGCCAGCAGCTTGATACGGACAGATAATTCACCCCTCCACTTT	CASSLIRTDNSPLHF
TRBD1	TRBV28	TRBJ1-1	few	TGTGCCAGCAGTGACGACGGGACAGCTGAAGCTTTCTTT	CASSDDGTAEAFF
NA	TRBV9	TRBJ1-2	once	TGTGCCAGCAGCGTAGTGACGCTTGGCTACACCTTC	CASSVVTLGYTF
TRBD2	TRBV5-4	TRBJ2-7	few	TGTGCCAGCACCCCTGGGGGGGTCGGGATCGAGCAGTACTTC	CASTPGGVGIEQYF
TRBD1	TRBV2	TRBJ1-1	NA	TGTGCCAGCAGTGAAGCGGGGGGACAGTTGAACACTGAAGCTTTCTTT	CASSEAGGQLNTEAFF
TRBD2	TRBV9	TRBJ2-1	NA	TGTGCCAGCAGCGTAGTTGGAGGTCTAGCGGGTTCCGATGAGCAGTTCTTC	CASSVVGGLAGSDEQFF
NA	TRBV5-1	TRBJ1-6	many	TGCGCCAGCAGCCGGACAGATCCGGCCAATTCACCCCTCCACTTT	CASSRTDPANSPLHF
TRBD2	TRBV20-1	TRBJ2-7	NA	TGCAGTGCTTCAACTAGCGGGAGGAGGCTCGAGCTATACGAGCAGTACTTC	CSASTSGRRLELYEQYF
NA	TRBV19	TRBJ2-5	many	TGTGCCAGTAGTATTCCCGGCAGTAAAGAGACCCAGTACTTC	CASSIPGSKETQYF
NA	TRBV7-8	TRBJ2-6	NA	TGTGCCAGCAGCCACACTCCTGGGGCCAACGTCCTGACTTTC	CASSHTPGANVLTF
TRBD1	TRBV6-6	TRBJ1-2	NA	TGTGCCAGCAGTTATCCCGGGACAGGGGTCTACTATGGCTACACCTTC	CASSYPGTGVYYGYTF
NA	TRBV6-5	TRBJ2-7	many	TGTGCCAGCAGTTACTCGACACCACGAAGGGACGAGCAGTACTTC	CASSYSTPRRDEQYF
TRBD1	TRBV20-1	TRBJ2-7	NA	TGCAGTGCCTTCCGGGACAGGGTCTTTTACGAGCAGTACTTC	CSAFRDRVFYEQYF
NA	TRBV19	TRBJ2-7	many	TGTGCCAGTAGTCCGCCAAGGCACCCTTTCCACGAGCAGTACTTC	CASSPPRHPFHEQYF
NA	TRBV12-3/TRBV12-4	TRBJ1-2	NA	TGTGCCAGCAGTCCCGGACCGGGACCCTACACCTTC	CASSPGPGPYTF
NA	TRBV10-3	TRBJ2-7	once	TGTGCCATCAGCGCCGGGTTCTCCTCCTACGAGCAGTACTTC	CAISAGFSSYEQYF
NA	TRBV7-9	TRBJ2-7	many	TGTGCCAGCAGCTTAATCGGGAGTTCCTACGAGCAGTACTTC	CASSLIGSSYEQYF